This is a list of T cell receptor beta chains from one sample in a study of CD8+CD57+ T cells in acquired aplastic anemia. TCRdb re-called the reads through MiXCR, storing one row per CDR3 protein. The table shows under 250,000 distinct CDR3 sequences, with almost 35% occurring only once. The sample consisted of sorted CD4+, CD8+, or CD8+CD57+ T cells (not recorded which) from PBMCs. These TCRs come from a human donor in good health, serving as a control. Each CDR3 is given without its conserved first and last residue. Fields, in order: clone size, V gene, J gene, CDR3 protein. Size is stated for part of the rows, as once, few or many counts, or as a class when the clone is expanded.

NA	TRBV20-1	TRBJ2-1	SALHKLAGVSNEQF
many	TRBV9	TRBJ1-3	ASSVGTAFSGNTIY
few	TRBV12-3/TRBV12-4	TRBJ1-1	ASMPDRANTEAF
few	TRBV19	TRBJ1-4	ASSIRTRTATNEKLF
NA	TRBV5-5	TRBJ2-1	ASSLGQGYYNEQF
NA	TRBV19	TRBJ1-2	ASTNPRQGYGYT
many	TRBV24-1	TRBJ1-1	ATSDSRGTLEAF
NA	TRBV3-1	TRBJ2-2	ASSLIENTGELF
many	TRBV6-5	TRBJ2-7	ASSSPADRLYEQY
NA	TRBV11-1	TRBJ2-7	ASSPSPGAGEYEQY
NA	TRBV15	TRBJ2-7	ATSSLTQGPYEQY
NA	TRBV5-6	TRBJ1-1	ASSQWGVGGTGPEAF
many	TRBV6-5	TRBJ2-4	ASSYADGRNIQY
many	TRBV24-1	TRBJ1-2	ATRETANYGYT
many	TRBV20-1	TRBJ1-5	SARDRVGNQPQH